Following are 26 T cell receptor beta chains from one sample sequenced in a study of cytotoxic CD8 clonotypes in ibrutinib-treated CLL (dated by TCRdb to the early 2020s). The method was the immunoSEQ multiplex PCR assay. TCRdb carries this immuneACCESS record with in-frame sequences only. Its versions omit some clonotypes, under half of them owing to an unresolved V gene in the studies checked, with the rest unexplained. Within this sample are some 81,000 clones, with about 76% of them counted one time only. About 4.4% of the sample comes from the top ten. The time point label for this specimen denotes: about eleven months on ibrutinib. The sample here was PBMCs, taken after 12 months of ibrutinib treatment. All receptors come from a human donor with chronic lymphocytic leukemia.

This chain links TRBV19 with TRBJ2-7; no definite D call. The V gene's germline CDR1 is LNHDA and CDR2 SQIVND (reference sequence). The CDR3 length is 13 residues. V was pared by 7 bases and J by 0 bases, with 10 bases between. The CDR3 DNA follows: TGTGCCAGTACCCCCGGGCCCTCCTACGAGCAGTACTTC. Translated, it gives CASTPGPSYEQYF.

The chain carries TRBV28 and TRBJ1-5; D unresolved. The CDR3 runs 11 residues. V dropped 3 bases and J dropped 6 bases, with 3 bases sitting between them. Germline V gene lookup returns CDR1 MDHEN and CDR2 SYDVKM. CDR3 residues: CASSFSQPQHF. In nucleotides, the CDR3 is TGTGCCAGCAGTTTCAGTCAGCCCCAGCATTTT.

This clone was recorded only once. The CDR3 bases are TGTGCCAGCAGCCAAGGTGGGGAATACACTGAAGCTTTCTTT. Translating it yields CASSQGGEYTEAFF. The rearrangement uses TRBV4-2 and TRBJ1-1, with no clear D. V lost 1 base and J lost 3, with 9 bases in between. The CDR3 has 14 residues. From germline, CDR1 is LGHNA and CDR2 YNFKEQ.

V and J are TRBV13 and TRBJ2-5, with D perhaps matching TRBD2 (6 bases). Germline V gene sequence: CDR1 PRHDT, CDR2 FYEKMQ (reference sequence). Trimming shortened V by 8 bases and J by 2 bases, and 9 bases separated the two germline ends. The CDR3 is 12 residues long. The CDR3 region is CASGEAQETQYF. The CDR3 nucleotides are TGTGCCAGCGGGGAGGCACAAGAGACCCAGTACTTC. Supplemented by reference TRBV13 and TRBJ2-5, the full variable domain reads AAGVIQSPRHLIKEKRETATLKCYPIPRHDTVYWYQQGPGQDPQFLISFYEKMQSDKGSIPDRFSAQQFSDYHSELNMSSLELGDSALYFCASGEAQETQYFGPGTRLLVL.

This chain links TRBV5-1 with TRBJ2-1; 9 nucleotides agree with TRBD2. This CDR3 spans 17 amino acids. After removal of 4 bases from V and 3 bases from J, the junction contained 11 bases not matched to a gene. Germline loops: CDR1 SGHRS, CDR2 YFSETQ. The chain's CDR3 is CASSPRAGSGSYNEQFF. CDR3 coding DNA: TGCGCCAGCAGCCCCCGGGCGGGTAGCGGGAGCTACAATGAGCAGTTCTTC.

This chain connects TRBV5-1 to TRBJ2-7; D remains ambiguous. The germline V and J ends were trimmed by 2 bases and 3 bases, with 12 bases remaining between them. Germline V gives CDR1 SGHRS, CDR2 YFSETQ. The CDR3 sequence is 14 residues long. The CDR3 is CASSLGRNSYEQYF. CDR3 in DNA: TGCGCCAGCAGCTTAGGGCGCAACAGCTACGAGCAGTACTTC.

This rearrangement joins TRBV7-2 to TRBJ2-7; 9 bases fit TRBD1. V lost 1 base, J lost 0 bases, and 4 bases stayed unmatched. This CDR3 has 16 amino acids. Germline V gives CDR1 SGHTA, CDR2 FQGNSA. The CDR3 spells CASSLGDRALSYEQYF. CDR3 bases: TGTGCCAGCAGCTTAGGGGACAGGGCCCTCTCCTACGAGCAGTACTTC.

The V gene is TRBV28, the J gene TRBJ1-3, with 9 bases fitting TRBD1. Germline CDR1 and CDR2: MDHEN and SYDVKM. This CDR3 contains 17 residues. The V segment lost 5 bases and the J segment 4 bases; nucleotides outside the gene matches: 12. CDR3 nucleotide sequence: TGTGCCAGCAGTCCCCTAGGGACAGGGTCGGTAGGAAACACCATATATTTT. Amino acids: CASSPLGTGSVGNTIYF.

The chain employs TRBV11-1 and TRBJ2-7; unclear D gene. The CDR3 extends over 13 amino acids. Trimming stripped 4 bases from V and 2 bases from J, with 9 bases between. Germline lookup yields CDR1 SGHAT and CDR2 FQDESV (reference sequence). The CDR3 loop is CASSSQVTYEQYF. The CDR3 nucleotides are TGTGCCAGCAGCTCGCAGGTTACCTACGAGCAGTACTTC. Supplemented by reference TRBV11-1 and TRBJ2-7, the full variable domain reads EAEVAQSPRYKITEKSQAVAFWCDPISGHATLYWYRQILGQGPELLVQFQDESVVDDSQLPKDRFSAERLKGVDSTLKIQPAELGDSAMYLCASSSQVTYEQYFGPGTRLTVT.

The chain employs TRBV20-1 and TRBJ2-7; D gene uncertain. Germline-derived CDR1 and CDR2 are DFQATT and SNEGSKA (reference sequence). V shed 7 bases and J shed 0 bases, with 7 bases lying between them. The CDR3 runs 11 residues. CDR3 region: CSVGISYEQYF. CDR3 coding DNA: TGCAGTGTGGGCATCTCCTACGAGCAGTACTTC.

The J gene is TRBJ2-7, the V gene TRBV11-1; the D is unclear. The CDR3 runs 13 residues. V lost 1 base, J lost 3 bases, and 7 bases lay in between. CDR1 SGHAT and CDR2 FQDESV come from the germline V gene (reference sequence). The CDR3 nucleotides are TGTGCCAGCAGCTTAGGCTACTTCTACGAGCAGTACTTC. It encodes CASSLGYFYEQYF.

CDR3 region: CASSQGPEAFF. The CDR3 DNA reads TGCGCCAGCAGCCAAGGGCCTGAAGCTTTCTTT. V usage is TRBV4-3 and J usage is TRBJ1-1, with unresolved D. The germline V and J ends were trimmed by 1 base and 6 bases, with 3 bases remaining between them. This CDR3 has 11 residues. The germline V gene has CDR1 LGHNA and CDR2 YSLEER.

This clone was counted between two and nine times. This chain's CDR3 is CASSSRLRSEKLFF. The CDR3 nucleotides read TGTGCCAGCAGCTCTAGGTTGAGGTCTGAAAAACTGTTTTTT. The chain employs TRBV7-9 and TRBJ1-4; D is unclear. The CDR3 extends over 14 amino acids. Between the trimmed V and J ends, which lost 4 bases and 7 bases, there was a span of 13 bases. Germline lookup yields CDR1 SEHNR and CDR2 FQNEAQ (reference sequence).

J is TRBJ2-3 and V is TRBV7-8, with unresolved D. The V gene lost 3 bases and the J gene lost 0 bases, with 4 bases spanning the gap. From germline, CDR1 is SGHVS and CDR2 FQNEAQ. There are 13 residues in the CDR3. CDR3 sequence: CASSFGSTDTQYF. The CDR3 nucleotides are TGTGCCAGCAGCTTCGGTAGCACAGATACGCAGTATTTT.

This rearrangement joins TRBV2 to TRBJ2-3; 8 bases fit TRBD2. The J segment lost 1 base and the V segment lost 5 bases, leaving 2 bases of the junction unmatched. Germline lookup yields CDR1 SNHLY and CDR2 FYNNEI. The CDR3 is 14 amino acids. DNA of the CDR3: TGTGCCAGCAGTCCGCGGGGGGGCACAGATACGCAGTATTTT. Encoded protein: CASSPRGGTDTQYF.

This clone was recorded only once. This chain connects TRBV5-4 to TRBJ2-1; D might be TRBD2 (6 bases). The CDR3 is 14 residues long. Germline values: CDR1 SGHNT, CDR2 YYREEE (reference sequence). The ends were cut back, 7 bases at V and 7 bases at J, with 18 bases in the middle. For the CDR3, the DNA is TGTGCCAGCTCTAGGACTAATCCCCTGAATGAGCAGTTCTTC. This sequence encodes CASSRTNPLNEQFF.

The chain combines TRBV5-6 with TRBJ2-1, with D unclear. The V gene's germline CDR1 is SGHDT and CDR2 YYEEEE. CDR3 length equals 11 residues. Trimming took off 0 bases at V and 10 bases at J, with 5 bases between the two ends. The CDR3 spells CASSLGWEQFF. The CDR3 DNA reads TGTGCCAGCAGCTTGGGGTGGGAGCAGTTCTTC.

V is TRBV28 and J is TRBJ2-5; maybe TRBD1 (5 bases). Germline V gene data show CDR1 as MDHEN and CDR2 as SYDVKM. Between the trimmed V and J ends, which lost 1 base and 4 bases, there was a span of 10 bases. The length of the CDR3 is 14 residues. The CDR3 protein is CASSLLAGPETQYF. DNA for the CDR3: TGTGCCAGCAGTTTATTGGCAGGGCCAGAGACCCAGTACTTC.

This clone showed up just a few times. The CDR3 DNA sequence: TGTGCCAGCAGCCCCCGGGGAGCCCCGGCCGCGAACACCGGGGAGCTGTTTTTT. The encoded protein is CASSPRGAPAANTGELFF. The V and J genes are TRBV7-2 and TRBJ2-2; maybe TRBD2 (5 bases). This CDR3 is 18 amino acids long. V lost 5 bases and J 0 bases, leaving 19 bases between the germline ends. Germline values: CDR1 SGHTA, CDR2 FQGNSA.

This clone has just a few counts. V is TRBV6-1 and J is TRBJ1-4; no reliable D call. The CDR3 contains 15 residues. The V gene's germline CDR1 is MNHNS and CDR2 SASEGT. Trimming took 7 bases from V and 6 from J, leaving 18 bases between them. In DNA, the CDR3 is TGTGCCAGCAATCGTCCCCAACTCCTGGATGAAAAACTGTTTTTT. It encodes CASNRPQLLDEKLFF.

The V and J genes are TRBV7-6 and TRBJ2-6; 8 bases line up with TRBD1. The CDR3 consists of 18 residues. V trimming: 1 base; J trimming: 3 bases; junction bases outside the gene matches: 8. Per germline, CDR1 SGHVS and CDR2 FNYEAQ. CDR3 sequence (DNA): TGTGCCAGCAGCTTAGAGGCCAGGGGGCGCGGTGGGGCCAACGTCCTGACTTTC. Protein sequence: CASSLEARGRGGANVLTF.

A note on this clone: A much larger clone is a single base away; this may be a read error. This chain links TRBV7-2 with TRBJ2-5; D unclear. The CDR3 runs 11 residues. Germline values: CDR1 SGHTA, CDR2 FQGNSA. Trimming pared 4 bases from V and 5 bases from J, leaving 5 bases between. The CDR3 region is CASSSQETQYF. The CDR3 nucleotides read TGTGCCAGCAGCTCTCAGGAGACCCAGTACTTC.

The chain uses TRBV18 and TRBJ1-3; unclear D gene. This CDR3 has 15 residues. Trimming cost V 3 bases and J 2 bases, with 11 bases left between them. In germline, CDR1 is KGHSH, CDR2 LQKENI. CDR3 protein: CASSPGGPAGNTIYF. The CDR3 region has the DNA TGTGCCAGCTCACCCGGTGGGCCGGCTGGAAACACCATATATTTT.

The gene calls are TRBV29-1 and TRBJ2-7; TRBD1 agrees at 12 bases. The germline CDR1 and CDR2 sequences are SQVTM and ANQGSEA. CDR3 length: 13 amino acids. Unmatched junction bases numbered 8, after V lost 7 bases and J lost 7 bases. CDR3 in amino acids: CSAPGQGAGEQYF. The CDR3 DNA follows: TGCAGCGCTCCGGGACAGGGGGCTGGTGAGCAGTACTTC.

On this clone itself: In the same sample, other DNA sequences code for this CDR3. The chain's CDR3 is CASSPGYEQYF. The CDR3 DNA is TGTGCCAGCTCCCCCGGCTACGAGCAGTACTTC. The rearrangement links TRBV18 to TRBJ2-7, with D unclear. The CDR3 is made up of 11 amino acids. Germline CDR1 is KGHSH and CDR2 is LQKENI. V lost 6 bases to trimming and J lost 3 bases, with 6 bases between them.

This clone has more than one count but fewer than ten. The genes are TRBV7-2 and TRBJ1-2; 7 bases match TRBD1. The CDR3 sequence is 14 residues long. CDR1 and CDR2 from the germline V gene are SGHTA and FQGNSA. The V segment lost 5 bases and the J segment 4 bases; nucleotides outside the gene matches: 7. The CDR3 nucleotides are TGTGCCAGCAGCCCCCAGGGGGAGCCCTATGGCTACACCTTC. It is translated as CASSPQGEPYGYTF.